This T cell receptor beta chain was retrieved from a study of T cells in localized non-small cell lung cancer. The germline CDR1 and CDR2 sequences are SGHTA and FQGTGA. Trimming shortened V by 4 bases and J by 0 bases, and 10 bases separated the two germline ends. This CDR3 has 16 residues. Note on this clone: Its antigen is unknown.

Study-wide points: The study sequenced only one region of the tumor. As a result, intratumor heterogeneity could not be excluded and remains possible. Adjacent lung tissue had a median 57 of the top 100 clones found in the tumor. In uninvolved adjacent lung, T cell clonality reached its highest value, exceeding tumor. Greater T cell density in blood accompanied longer overall survival.

Sequencing was performed with immunoSEQ multiplex PCR; in TCRdb, only in-frame clones are kept and a portion is missing. The sample has approximately 150,000 clones; 89% are singletons. The receptor comes from a female donor of 60 years or more with stage I lung adenocarcinoma. The sample here was peripheral blood, taken before any cancer treatment. V usage is TRBV7-3 and J usage is TRBJ2-6, with TRBD1 as a possible D gene (5 bases). CDR3 amino acids: CASSSTVDSGANVLTF. The CDR3, as DNA: TGTGCCAGCAGCTCGACAGTGGACTCTGGGGCCAACGTCCTGACTTTC.